Sequencing of this TCR beta chain was carried out in a study of cytomegalovirus exposure and HLA in healthy donors (dated by TCRdb to about 2017). For context, the study as a whole: An earlier analysis of approximately 550 of the donors reported 250 to 300 Gb of sequence data and 117 million unique TCR beta sequences from some 180 million T cells. Among 398 genotyped donors of the cohort, an average of approximately 240,000 unique TCR beta nucleotide sequences were sequenced per donor, roughly 18% of them non-productive. Donor age, sex, ethnicity and CMV serostatus were collected together with the repertoire data. Every repertoire in the discovery cohort had been generated on one and the same sequencing platform. In the later analysis, no new phenotypic data were used to find candidate immune exposures; instead, reliance was placed on TCR beta sequences and their occurrence across donors. An early release covering just under 650 HLA-typed donors comprised approximately 300 gigabases of sequencing data and tens of millions of unique TCR sequences. Of the approximately 400 genotyped donors, around 81% fell in the genetic ancestry cluster associated with self-reported Caucasian donors. Class I and class II HLA loci were covered by the typing at four-digit resolution. Along with the roughly 670-subject first cohort, a separate validation cohort of about 110 different subjects was used. The study combined high-throughput TCR immunosequencing, statistical association of individual TCRs with disease status, and machine learning to predict cytomegalovirus infection status. Using immunosequencing, the study profiled T cell repertoires from around 670 subjects and related those repertoires to cytomegalovirus serostatus. The study was designed to test whether signatures of past pathogen exposure could be identified by cataloging public T cell receptors. In a later analysis, previously published TCR beta repertoires from some 640 donors were re-analyzed and high-resolution HLA genotyping was added so that TCR occurrence patterns could be studied. Typing coverage varied by locus: about 629-630 donors for A, B, C, DRB1 and DQB1; roughly 560 for DQA1; more than 600 for DPA1; approximately 490 for DPB1. An earlier analysis of roughly 580 of the donors used high-throughput TCR beta sequencing to judge whether each TCR beta V gene segment behaved as functional or pseudogenic. Genome-wide SNP genotypes for about 65% of the 666 donors were used in a later genetic analysis, which treated that subset as a discovery cohort. About 5 DR-DQ haplotypes were handled as single units for association and clustering, since linkage in the cohort was strong. The research as a whole found: A later analysis found that HLA-associated TCR beta chains were more clonally expanded and had lower generation probabilities than equally common non-associated chains. A further reported finding was that TCR beta sequences accurately predicted the HLA-A and HLA-B alleles for most subjects in the first cohort. Strong co-occurrence of HLA alleles, especially DR and DQ, made assigning TCR associations to individual alleles difficult. In a later analysis, the rate of TCR association differed among HLA loci, with DRB1 alleles having the most associated TCRs and HLA-C alleles having the fewest. The study listed 150 to 200 TCR beta chains as associated with cytomegalovirus. Some IMGT-functional V segments, including TRBV6-2 and TRBV6-3, could not be distinguished by the 87-base-pair reads and were therefore excluded. In vitro tests confirmed that three of the cytomegalovirus-associated TCR beta chains recognize cytomegalovirus antigens. The presence/absence analyses assumed that sequencing depth was roughly uniform across donors, and that assumption may not be true. CMV serostatus was the only immune exposure information available for the cohort. Because counts were too low, about 18 rarely observed V segments, including chromosome 9 orphons, were left out of the earlier analysis of 587 of the donors. The cohort was sequenced for TCR beta chains only, and without alpha or paired-chain data the features that could be detected were limited. The authors suggested that the approach could potentially be extended to other disease states and immunological phenotypes. In an earlier analysis of more than 450 of the donors, most TCR beta V segments were observed in productive rearrangements about 90% or about 30% of the time, broadly matching IMGT annotations. Most TCR sequences were observed very rarely across donors, whereas some public TCRs were present in many individuals. At a false discovery rate of 0.05, a later analysis linked fewer than 20,000 TCR beta sequences to specific HLA alleles. Several of the top co-occurrence clusters appeared to be linked to parvovirus B19, influenza, CMV and Epstein-Barr virus, according to a later analysis. The classifier was reported to diagnose cytomegalovirus status with high specificity and sensitivity in both the original and validation cohorts. Correlated functional status among segregating V segments might be attributable to linkage disequilibrium, but an unknown experimental factor could not be ruled out. In a later genetic analysis, fewer N-insertions in productive TCRs were reported among donors in an Asian-associated ancestry cluster than the approximately 710-donor mean. The sequencing pipeline was judged likely to have produced a cluster of highly shared sequence variants as a technical artifact. An association between a missense DCLRE1C variant and V-gene and J-gene trimming of TCR beta chains was found in a later genetic analysis and replicated in an independent cohort. Because HLA typing was missing for some donors at each locus, association tests included only the typed subset. Most CMV-associated TCR beta chains appeared to be HLA-restricted in a later analysis, and the HLA associations seemed to be driven largely by CMV exposure.

The library was built by means of the immunoSEQ multiplex PCR assay. A mixture of 60 forward primers for TCR Vbeta segments and 13 reverse primers for TCR Jbeta segments was used in the multiplex PCR. The CDR3 region of rearranged TCR beta genes was amplified from genomic DNA by a multiplex PCR assay. Amplified TCR beta libraries were sequenced as 87-base-pair reads on the Illumina HiSeq System. The authors' analysis ran thus. A later analysis tallied tens of millions of unique TCR beta chains across the roughly 610 repertoires, and around 12 million of those chains were shared by two or more donors. To remove PCR and sequencing errors, raw reads were error-corrected and collapsed into unique sequences using a nearest-neighbor algorithm that merged closely related sequences. To assign V, D and J gene segments, CDR3 sequences were aligned to IMGT reference sequences. Each retained sequence needed at least a six-nucleotide match to both a V gene segment and a J gene segment. Rearrangements were classified as productive when the CDR3 lacked stop codons and remained in frame with V and J, and all other rearrangements were classified as non-productive. Following IMGT convention, CDR3 was defined as the stretch from the second conserved V-encoded cysteine to the conserved J-encoded phenylalanine. The earlier analysis of some 550 of the donors excluded any sequence lacking an unambiguous match to a single V gene segment. In an earlier analysis of approximately 590 of the donors, V segments were called functional above 56.7% productive rearrangements and were called segregating when the between-donor standard deviation exceeded 5%. A statistical classification framework was built for diagnosing cytomegalovirus status from the catalog of TCR beta chain sequences. A later analysis assigned V and J genes by comparing TCR nucleotide sequences with IMGT/GENE-DB human TR gene sequences. In a later analysis, CDR3 sequences and most-parsimonious VDJ recombination scenarios were assigned using the TCRdist pipeline. In a later analysis, each TCR beta chain was defined by its CDR3 amino acid sequence together with its V-gene family, and reads without a unique V-gene family were excluded. As a way to deal with suspected cross-contamination and a sequencing artifact, a later analysis dropped roughly 620 nucleotide sequences that were highly shared and had low generation probability. For each public chain, a later analysis derived a clonal expansion index from normalized ranks of inferred template counts within each repertoire. In a later analysis, generation probabilities were computed with a VDJ recombination model fitted to out-of-frame rearrangements, and the resulting probabilities were checked against IGoR. In a later analysis, TCR-TCR, TCR-HLA and TCR-CMV co-occurrence was scored with hypergeometric tests, and a repertoire-size bias correction was applied to TCR pairs. To estimate false discovery rates, a later analysis permuted the HLA or CMV assignments 20 times. A later analysis grouped co-occurring TCRs with DBSCAN, adding TCRdist sequence similarity when clustering within HLA-allele-positive subsets. Repertoires with fewer than 30,000 or more than 120,000 public chains were left out of co-occurrence clustering, as were five repertoires with anomalous nucleotide sharing. In its TCRdb copy, this immuneACCESS table keeps in-frame sequences only and misses some clones. Where compared with another copy, unresolved V genes explain less than half of these, and the others have no known cause. V, J and clone size derive from that table, while D and trimming were established from the DNA sequence. This sample holds a few hundred thousand clones; roughly 91% were observed only once. The ten largest account for about 1.7% of the sample.

With regard to this clone: Its antigen remains unidentified. Base-call qualities are not available, and no considerably larger clone is one nucleotide away.

The cohort consisted of hundreds of healthy bone marrow donors. At the time of sampling, every cohort member was nominally healthy, though immune exposures that went unrecorded were likely present. The donor tested CMV seronegative and was one of the 352 seronegative cohort members. Every donor gave a peripheral blood sample, and the peripheral blood mononuclear cells from that sample were used for TCR beta sequencing. The Qiagen DNeasy Blood Extraction Kit was used to extract genomic DNA from the blood cell samples. Taken from cysteine to phenylalanine, the CDR3 has 15 residues. This entry keeps only the CDR3 DNA: 45 bases, framed from base 1. CDR1 is given as LNHDA and CDR2 as SQIVND, both from the germline V gene (reference sequence). Trimmed from V: 2 bases; trimmed from J: 7 bases; junction bases lacking a gene match: 5.

The source of this sequence is a girl aged 2-10 years in good health and CMV-seronegative. The sequence links TRBV19 to TRBJ2-1, and TRBD2 matches 10 of the central bases. The sequenced sample was PBMCs. The CDR3 corresponds to CASSILAGAGNEQFF. The sequenced DNA is TGTGCCAGTAGTATACTAGCGGGAGCGGGTAATGAGCAGTTCTTC. With all but the CDR3 taken from the reference TRBV19 and TRBJ2-1 genes, the full variable domain is: DGGITQSPKYLFRKEGQNVTLSCEQNLNHDAMYWYRQDPGQGLRLIYYSQIVNDFQKGDIAEGYSVSREKKESFPLTVTSAQKNPTAFYLCASSILAGAGNEQFFGPGTRLTVL.